The 21 T cell receptor beta chains in this list originate from one sample, sequenced in a study of lymphopenia after photon versus proton radiotherapy. Clones were read by immunoSEQ multiplex PCR, and TCRdb kept only the in-frame ones, dropping some. The sample lists some 170,000 clones; 70% to 90% were seen once. The sample in question was peripheral blood, obtained from a patient treated with photon-based radiotherapy. Source of these receptors: a man between 50 and 59 years old with gastric cancer.

The rearrangement uses TRBV27 and TRBJ2-2, with 7 positions matching TRBD2. Germline V lookup: CDR1 MNHEY, CDR2 SMNVEV (reference sequence). After removal of 5 bases from V and 2 bases from J, the junction contained 2 bases not matched to a gene. The CDR3 is 14 residues long. CDR3 protein: CASSAGLNTGELFF. For the CDR3, the DNA is TGTGCCAGCAGTGCGGGACTAAACACCGGGGAGCTGTTTTTT.

This clone has a single count. The chain combines TRBV18 with TRBJ1-2; perhaps TRBD1 as D (5 bases). The germline gives CDR1 KGHSH, CDR2 LQKENI. V was clipped by 5 bases and J by 4 bases, with 14 bases between them. This CDR3 is built from 14 residues. The CDR3 loop is CASSSGTEAYGYTF. The CDR3 coding sequence is TGTGCCAGCTCATCCGGGACGGAGGCCTATGGCTACACCTTC.

The CDR3 nucleotides are TGTGCCTGGACCAGGGTGGGGGACACTGAAGCTTTCTTT. This translates into CAWTRVGDTEAFF. The genes are TRBV30 and TRBJ1-1; D is possibly TRBD1 (5 bases). V was pared by 4 bases and J by 3 bases, with 12 bases between. Germline CDR1 GTSNPN, CDR2 SVGIG (reference sequence). The CDR3 length is 13 residues.

This chain joins TRBV5-1 and TRBJ2-7; D unclear. The V gene's germline CDR1 is SGHRS and CDR2 YFSETQ. The CDR3 has 15 amino acids. The V and J ends lost 0 bases and 6 bases respectively, with 16 bases between them. The CDR3 nucleotides read TGCGCCAGCAGCTTGGTCTCGACAACTGAAGGCGAGCAGTACTTC. It yields the protein CASSLVSTTEGEQYF.

The chain employs TRBV9 and TRBJ1-3; tentatively, D is TRBD1 (5 bases). Germline CDR1 is SGDLS and CDR2 is YYNGEE. The CDR3 totals 14 residues. V was pared by 5 bases and J by 3 bases, with 12 bases between. This chain's CDR3 is CASSGGTHGNTIYF. DNA for the CDR3: TGTGCCAGCAGTGGGGGGACCCATGGAAACACCATATATTTT.

The J gene is TRBJ1-2, the V gene TRBV13; D is perhaps TRBD1 (5 bases). V lost 1 base to trimming and J lost 6 bases, with 15 bases between them. This CDR3 region has 15 residues. The germline V gene has CDR1 PRHDT and CDR2 FYEKMQ (reference sequence). CDR3 sequence: CASSLAAGRYDGYTF. For the CDR3, the DNA is TGTGCCAGCAGCTTAGCTGCAGGGAGGTATGATGGCTACACCTTC.

This sequence joins TRBV30 and TRBJ2-1; D remains unclear. Trimming left V 1 base short and J 1 base short, with 8 bases between. CDR1 GTSNPN and CDR2 SVGIG come from the germline V gene (reference sequence). This CDR3 is 14 amino acids long. CDR3 nucleotide sequence: TGTGCCTGGAGTGCAAGCGTATCCTACAATGAGCAGTTCTTC. It specifies CAWSASVSYNEQFF.

CDR3 sequence reads: CASSSSGTELFYF. CDR3 sequence (DNA): TGTGCCAGCAGCTCGTCCGGGACAGAGCTTTTTTACTTC. V gene TRBV7-9 combines with J gene TRBJ2-4, with TRBD1 identical over 7 bases. CDR1 and CDR2 (germline): SEHNR, FQNEAQ (reference sequence). The CDR3 is made up of 13 amino acids. After removal of 4 bases from V and 16 bases from J, the junction contained 13 bases not matched to a gene.

The chain is built from TRBV5-8 and TRBJ2-7; a weak D match, TRBD1 (5 bases). Germline CDR1 reads SGHTS; CDR2 reads YDEGEE. The length of the CDR3 is 12 residues. V lost 1 base to trimming and J lost 5 bases, with 7 bases between them. The CDR3 DNA sequence: TGTGCCAGCAGCTTGCTAGGGGACGAGCAGTACTTC. This encodes CASSLLGDEQYF.

CDR3 DNA sequence: TGTGCCAGCAGTGGGACTAGCGGGAGAGGTGAGCAGTTCTTC. Its translation: CASSGTSGRGEQFF. The chain has TRBV2 and TRBJ2-1, with 13 bases aligning to TRBD2. V trimming: 4 bases; J trimming: 9 bases; junction bases outside the gene matches: 3. This CDR3 spans 14 amino acids. CDR1 and CDR2 (germline): SNHLY, FYNNEI.

This clone was observed a handful of times. The chain recombines TRBV6-5 with TRBJ2-5, with 7 bases lining up with TRBD2. Germline V lookup: CDR1 MNHEY, CDR2 SVGAGI. Trimming cost V 0 bases and J 4 bases; bases outside gene matches: 8. The CDR3 loop spans 16 amino acids. This CDR3 is CASSYSEGEGAETQYF. CDR3 DNA: TGTGCCAGCAGTTACTCGGAAGGGGAGGGCGCAGAGACCCAGTACTTC.

The rearrangement joins TRBV15 to TRBJ1-3; 8 bases map to TRBD1. Unmatched junction bases numbered 8, after V lost 2 bases and J lost 2 bases. The CDR3 is 17 amino acids. Germline-derived CDR1 and CDR2 are LNHNV and YYDKDF (reference sequence). CDR3 sequence: CATSRYAPGQAGNTIYF. CDR3 sequence (DNA): TGTGCCACCAGCAGATACGCTCCGGGACAGGCTGGAAACACCATATATTTT.

A single count supports this clone. V and J are TRBV15 and TRBJ2-1; 7 bases match TRBD2. Germline CDR1 and CDR2: LNHNV and YYDKDF (reference sequence). V was pared by 0 bases and J by 5 bases, with 7 bases of the junction left unmatched. The CDR3 runs 16 residues. This CDR3 reads CATSRDRAGEDNEQFF. CDR3 nucleotides: TGTGCCACCAGCAGAGATAGGGCGGGAGAGGACAATGAGCAGTTCTTC.

This clone was picked up one time. The genes are TRBV9 and TRBJ1-5, with TRBD1 matching 10 bases. This CDR3 is 14 amino acids long. Per the germline V gene, CDR1 is SGDLS and CDR2 is YYNGEE. After removal of 3 bases from V and 7 bases from J, the junction contained 4 bases not matched to a gene. The CDR3 region is CASSGGQGGQPQHF. The DNA for the CDR3 is TGTGCCAGCAGCGGAGGACAGGGGGGCCAGCCCCAGCATTTT.

This chain joins TRBV9 and TRBJ2-3, with a possible D match to TRBD2 (6 bases). Germline CDR1 and CDR2: SGDLS and YYNGEE. The CDR3 runs 17 residues. V was shortened by 4 bases and J by 0 bases, with 18 bases between the two germline ends. The chain's CDR3 is CASSLVPGLLSTDTQYF. CDR3 DNA: TGTGCCAGCAGCCTCGTCCCGGGACTCCTTAGCACAGATACGCAGTATTTT.

The chain employs TRBV10-3 and TRBJ2-7; D not certain. Germline-derived CDR1 and CDR2 are ENHRY and SYGVKD. CDR3 length: 11 residues. The V and J ends lost 2 bases and 3 bases respectively, with 2 bases between them. The CDR3: CAISEGYEQYF. CDR3 DNA: TGTGCCATCAGTGAGGGCTACGAGCAGTACTTC.

The chain links TRBV5-1 to TRBJ2-1; TRBD2 matches 7 bases. V shed 0 bases, J shed 4 bases, and the junction held 7 bases outside the gene matches. Germline assignment: CDR1 SGHRS and CDR2 YFSETQ. This CDR3 comprises 16 residues. CDR3 in DNA: TGCGCCAGCAGCTTGGTCGGGCTAGCGGAATACAATGAGCAGTTCTTC. Translation: CASSLVGLAEYNEQFF.

This rearrangement joins TRBV7-2 to TRBJ2-7; 9 bases line up with TRBD2. CDR3 length: 14 residues. V was pared by 5 bases and J by 4 bases, with 6 bases of the junction left unmatched. Germline V gene lookup returns CDR1 SGHTA and CDR2 FQGNSA. CDR3 sequence (DNA): TGTGCCAGCAGCGTTACTAGCGGGCCGTACGAGCAGTACTTC. Translated, it gives CASSVTSGPYEQYF.

This chain uses TRBV5-1 with TRBJ2-3, with 7 bases lining up with TRBD2. The germline V gene has CDR1 SGHRS and CDR2 YFSETQ. The trim removed 4 bases at V and 0 bases at J, leaving 5 bases unmatched. The CDR3 is 15 residues long. CDR3 nucleotide sequence: TGCGCCAGCAGCACAAGCGGGGATAGCACAGATACGCAGTATTTT. Its protein product is CASSTSGDSTDTQYF.

This sequence joins TRBV10-3 and TRBJ2-3, with a weak D call TRBD2 (6 bases). V was shortened by 3 bases and J by 5 bases, with 9 bases between the two germline ends. Germline V gene sequence: CDR1 ENHRY, CDR2 SYGVKD. The CDR3 length is 13 residues. The CDR3 loop is CAISDREQDTQYF. CDR3 sequence (DNA): TGTGCCATCAGTGACCGGGAGCAAGATACGCAGTATTTT.

The chain recombines TRBV28 with TRBJ1-3; no definite D call. CDR1 MDHEN and CDR2 SYDVKM come from the germline V gene. The CDR3 contains 14 residues. Trimming took off 1 base at V and 4 bases at J, with 8 bases between the two ends. The CDR3 here is CASSLYLAGNTIYF. The CDR3 DNA sequence: TGTGCCAGCAGTTTATACCTCGCCGGAAACACCATATATTTT.